These 10 T cell receptor beta chains were all obtained from the same sample, sequenced in a study of T cells in Graves' hyperthyroidism and ophthalmopathy. RNA transcripts provided the source from which TCR beta CDR3 regions were amplified. TCR CDR3 underwent first-round RT-PCR with the HTBI primer set. TCRdb processed the multiplex PCR reads anew with MiXCR; each CDR3 protein has one entry. The sample carries some 300,000 distinct CDR3 sequences, 10% to 15% recorded once. The sequenced sample was blood. The receptors shown here come from a woman aged 25 to 45 with Graves' hyperthyroidism that later progressed to Graves' ophthalmopathy.

This clonotype was seen many times. The rearrangement links TRBV10-3 to TRBJ1-2; D perhaps matches TRBD1 (5 bases). The CDR3 consists of 12 residues. V was trimmed by 3 bases and J by 6 bases, leaving 8 bases between them. Germline-derived CDR1 and CDR2 are ENHRY and SYGVKD. The CDR3 bases are TGTGCCATCAGTGACAGGGAAGATGGCTACACCTTC. Protein product: CAISDREDGYTF.

The chain is built from TRBV5-1 and TRBJ2-1; 11 nucleotides match TRBD2. V lost 0 bases and J lost 6; bases outside the gene matches: 11. Germline V gives CDR1 SGHRS, CDR2 YFSETQ. The CDR3 length is 18 residues. The CDR3 nucleotides read TGCGCCAGCAGCTTGGCATTTAGCGGGAGGGCCGGCCGCAATGAGCAGTTCTTC. Translation gives CASSLAFSGRAGRNEQFF.

The rearrangement uses TRBV20-1 and TRBJ2-7; D is perhaps TRBD1 (5 bases). The CDR3 runs 14 residues. Germline CDR1 DFQATT, CDR2 SNEGSKA (reference sequence). V lost 0 bases, J lost 1 base, and 10 bases lay in between. This CDR3 reads CSAREGTGSYEQYF. CDR3 DNA sequence: TGCAGTGCTAGAGAGGGAACAGGTTCCTACGAGCAGTACTTC.

This clonotype appeared many times. This rearrangement joins TRBV20-1 to TRBJ2-5, with 7 bases lining up with TRBD1. The CDR3 has 16 residues. Looked up from germline, CDR1 is DFQATT and CDR2 is SNEGSKA (reference sequence). V shed 6 bases, J shed 0 bases, and the junction held 13 bases outside the gene matches. This chain's CDR3 is CSATVTGAYDQETQYF. The CDR3 DNA reads TGCAGTGCGACCGTCACAGGGGCTTATGACCAAGAGACCCAGTACTTC.

This clonotype was observed at least ten times. The J gene is TRBJ2-7, the V gene TRBV18; 7 bases map to TRBD1. This CDR3 spans 16 amino acids. The V gene's germline CDR1 is KGHSH and CDR2 LQKENI. J lost 2 bases, V lost 1 base, and 8 bases had no gene match. CDR3: CASSPQDRSTPYEQYF. CDR3 in DNA: TGTGCCAGCTCACCACAGGACAGGTCGACTCCCTACGAGCAGTACTTC. Complete variable domain (other parts from reference TRBV18 and TRBJ2-7): NAGVMQNPRHLVRRRGQEARLRCSPMKGHSHVYWYRQLPEEGLKFMVYLQKENIIDESGMPKERFSAEFPKEGPSILRIQQVVRGDSAAYFCASSPQDRSTPYEQYFGPGTRLTVT.

This clonotype was seen repeatedly, ten times or more. The chain uses TRBV27 and TRBJ2-1; D could derive from TRBD1 or TRBD2 (5 bases each). V gave up 2 bases and J gave up 7 bases, with 15 bases separating them. The CDR3 is made up of 15 amino acids. Germline V gene sequence: CDR1 MNHEY, CDR2 SMNVEV (reference sequence). Here the CDR3 DNA reads TGTGCCAGCAGTTTACCCTTAACCGAGGGGAATGAGCAGTTCTTC. Protein: CASSLPLTEGNEQFF.

The sample holds many counts of this clonotype. The rearrangement joins TRBV7-3 to TRBJ2-7; TRBD2 aligns across 7 bases. The CDR3 runs to 13 residues. V trimming: 4 bases; J trimming: 7 bases; junction bases outside the gene matches: 7. Germline V gene data show CDR1 as SGHTA and CDR2 as FQGTGA. The CDR3 reads CASSSQRGLEQYF. The CDR3 DNA sequence: TGTGCCAGCAGCTCCCAGCGGGGATTGGAGCAGTACTTC.

V is TRBV9 and J is TRBJ1-5; D call uncertain. CDR1 is SGDLS and CDR2 is YYNGEE in the germline V gene. V lost 0 bases and J 4 bases, leaving 11 bases between the germline ends. The CDR3 sequence is 15 residues long. This chain's CDR3 is CASSVDGVGNQPQHF. The CDR3 bases are TGTGCCAGCAGCGTAGACGGGGTTGGGAATCAGCCCCAGCATTTT.

This clonotype came up many times. This chain uses TRBV7-3 with TRBJ2-2, with D perhaps TRBD2 (5 bases). V was trimmed by 5 bases and J by 1 base, leaving 11 bases between them. The CDR3 extends over 15 amino acids. Germline lookup yields CDR1 SGHTA and CDR2 FQGTGA. DNA for the CDR3: TGTGCCAGCAGCCCCACTAGAAGGAACACCGGGGAGCTGTTTTTT. This encodes CASSPTRRNTGELFF.

There are many counts of this clonotype. The chain uses TRBV14 and TRBJ1-1; no clear D gene. Germline V CDR1 and CDR2: SGHDN, FVKESK. The CDR3 spans 13 residues. Trimming took off 3 bases at V and 1 base at J, with 6 bases between the two ends. CDR3 sequence (DNA): TGTGCCAGCAGCCAGCAGCCGAACACTGAAGCTTTCTTT. Amino acids: CASSQQPNTEAFF.